Listed below are T cell receptor beta chains from one sample, sequenced in a study of blood T cells in healthy people across ages. TCRdb analysed the 5' RACE reads with MiXCR anew, one entry per CDR3 protein. Of around 2 million distinct CDR3 sequences detected, 30% to 40% appear once; the ten largest clones hold roughly 23%. The sample consisted of blood. These receptors originate from a human donor in good health. Each CDR3 is given with its conserved first and last residue. D genes are given only for firm matches. Not all rows give a size; the values are once, few, many and, for expanded clones, a class.

D: TRBD1
size: few
length: 11
V: TRBV6-2/TRBV6-3
J: TRBJ2-1
DNA: TGTGCCAGCTGGACAGGTGAGGAGCAGTTCTTC
CDR3: CASWTGEEQFF

D: .
size: .
length: 15
V: TRBV18
J: TRBJ2-7
DNA: TGTGCCAGCGCACACCTCCGGGACTCTTTGTACGAGCAGTACTTC
CDR3: CASAHLRDSLYEQYF

D: .
size: few
length: 14
V: TRBV20-1
J: TRBJ2-3
DNA: TGCAGTGCTACAGACTCCCGAACTACAGATACGCAGTATTTT
CDR3: CSATDSRTTDTQYF

D: .
size: .
length: 12
V: TRBV7-9
J: TRBJ2-2
DNA: TGTGCCAGGACAGCGAACACCGGGGAGCTGTTTTTT
CDR3: CARTANTGELFF

D: .
size: .
length: 16
V: TRBV27
J: TRBJ2-7
DNA: TGTGCCAGCAGTTTCTCTCAGGACAGTAGCTCCTACGAGCAGTACTTC
CDR3: CASSFSQDSSSYEQYF

D: .
size: .
length: 13
V: TRBV15
J: TRBJ2-7
DNA: TGTGCCACCAGCAGAGGACCATGGAACGAGCAGTACTTC
CDR3: CATSRGPWNEQYF

D: TRBD1
size: .
length: 15
V: TRBV6-2/TRBV6-3
J: TRBJ2-1
DNA: TGTGCCAGCAGTTACGTACAGGGGGGTTACAATGAGCAGTTCTTC
CDR3: CASSYVQGGYNEQFF

D: .
size: .
length: 13
V: TRBV27
J: TRBJ1-2
DNA: TGTGCCAGCAGTTTAACAGCCTACTATGACTACACCTTC
CDR3: CASSLTAYYDYTF

D: TRBD1
size: .
length: 13
V: TRBV6-5
J: TRBJ1-1
DNA: TGTGCCAGCAGGCCGGGACAGGGCACTGAAGCTTTCTTT
CDR3: CASRPGQGTEAFF

D: TRBD1
size: many
length: 14
V: TRBV6-5
J: TRBJ1-1
DNA: TGTGCCAGCAGTTACTCCCGGGACAGTCTAGAAGCTTTCTTT
CDR3: CASSYSRDSLEAFF

D: .
size: .
length: 14
V: TRBV6-2/TRBV6-3
J: TRBJ2-2
DNA: TGTGCCAGCACCCGGGCAGCGAACACCGGGGAGCTGTTTTTT
CDR3: CASTRAANTGELFF